This note documents a single T cell receptor (beta chain) sequence. CDR1 and CDR2 from the germline V gene are LNHDA and SQIVND (reference sequence). This CDR3 has 14 amino acids. The sample belongs to a study of T cells expressing NK-cell markers. From the 5' RACE reads, TCRdb lists one entry per CDR3 protein and no DNA. The data include some 460,000 distinct CDR3 sequences; the top ten clones carry 1.4% to 1.5%. The V and J genes are TRBV19 and TRBJ1-4. The sequence was obtained from a woman in her forties or fifties in good health. Input material: blood T cells: a sorted CD56 or NKG2C T cell subset, CD4+ or CD8+ T cells, or bulk PBMC T cells (not recorded which). The CDR3 protein is CASSIGGFTEKLFF.